These T cell receptor beta chains were read from a single sample in a study of OX40 agonist ivuxolimab in advanced cancers. Clones were sequenced by immunoSEQ multiplex PCR, and TCRdb holds only the in-frame ones, with some missing. The table lists around 65,000 clones, approximately 90% of them singletons. The sequences come from CD4+ or CD8+ T cells sorted from blood, collected in a trial of the OX40 agonist ivuxolimab. These receptor sequences come from an adult with an advanced solid tumor such as melanoma, head and neck, liver or kidney cancer. Both conserved end residues are part of each CDR3. D genes are given only for firm matches. Clone size is shown for a subset of rows, as once, few, many or a class of expanded clone.

>13|-|TRBV6-1|TRBJ1-5|-
CASILNSNQPQHF
TGTGCCAGCATACTAAATAGCAATCAGCCCCAGCATTTT
>15|-|TRBV5-8|TRBJ1-1|-
CASSPMAGVATEAFF
TGTGCCAGCAGCCCTATGGCTGGGGTAGCCACTGAAGCTTTCTTT
>14|TRBD2|TRBV27|TRBJ2-7|-
CASSLASGTYEQYF
TGTGCCAGCAGTTTAGCTAGCGGTACCTACGAGCAGTACTTC
>14|-|TRBV10-3|TRBJ2-7|once
CAISGSSASYEQYF
TGTGCCATCAGTGGATCTAGCGCGTCCTACGAGCAGTACTTC
>15|-|TRBV27|TRBJ2-3|-
CASSLLGPNTDTQYF
TGTGCCAGCAGTTTACTGGGGCCAAACACAGATACGCAGTATTTT
>16|-|TRBV10-3|TRBJ1-4|-
CAISDGRSPTNEKLFF
TGTGCCATCAGTGACGGGAGGTCTCCAACTAATGAAAAACTGTTTTTT
>13|-|TRBV28|TRBJ1-3|-
CASLGGYRNTIYF
TGTGCCTCTCTGGGGGGGTATAGAAACACCATATATTTT
>13|TRBD1|TRBV7-2|TRBJ2-7|-
CASSLDRAYEQYF
TGTGCCAGCAGCCTCGACAGGGCCTACGAGCAGTACTTC
>14|-|TRBV7-9|TRBJ2-7|-
CASSQTSPDYEQYF
TGTGCCAGCAGCCAGACTAGTCCCGACTACGAGCAGTACTTC
>17|TRBD2|TRBV4-3|TRBJ2-2|once
CASSQDTSGSVTGELFF
TGCGCCAGCAGCCAGGACACTAGCGGGAGCGTCACCGGGGAGCTGTTTTTT
>15|TRBD1|TRBV4-1|TRBJ1-1|-
CASSQPDRVYTEAFF
TGCGCCAGCAGCCAGCCCGACAGGGTTTACACTGAAGCTTTCTTT
>14|-|TRBV28|TRBJ2-1|-
CASSLLLGASEQFF
TGTGCCAGCAGTTTATTATTGGGGGCGAGTGAGCAGTTCTTC
>15|-|TRBV11-2|TRBJ2-1|-
CASSTDGSSYNEQFF
TGTGCCAGCAGCACTGACGGTAGCTCCTACAATGAGCAGTTCTTC
>15|-|TRBV5-1|TRBJ2-5|-
CASSFRDAGVETQYF
TGCGCCAGCAGCTTCCGGGACGCTGGTGTGGAGACCCAGTACTTC